This T cell receptor beta chain was identified in a study of shared clonotypes between healthy human individuals. Study-wide background: Donors had three CD4 naive, three CD4 memory, two CD8 naive and one CD8 memory plate apiece. Findings of the study overall: Only a few donors were included, so the genetic and exposure-history diversity represented was limited. Donor clonotype sharing was expected to depend on sequencing depth. Sampling was confined to blood; repertoires within tissues likely differ.

Only in-frame clones appear in the TCRdb table, and some are missing; sequencing was by immunoSEQ multiplex PCR. The sample has approximately 330,000 clones, 73% seen once. This clone came up once. What it binds is not known. Germline loops: CDR1 MGHRA, CDR2 YSYEKL. This CDR3 is built from 16 residues. V was trimmed by 4 bases and J by 3 bases, leaving 18 bases between them. This clonotype was obtained from a man between 25 and 39 years old in good health. Sequenced material: memory CD4+ T cells sorted from blood. Subset of the sample: CD45RA-negative fraction. The chain carries TRBV4-1 and TRBJ1-1; D might be TRBD1 (5 bases). The CDR3 sequence is CASSPNSRAGDTEAFF. As DNA, the CDR3 is TGCGCCAGCAGCCCTAATAGCAGGGCCGGGGACACTGAAGCTTTCTTT.